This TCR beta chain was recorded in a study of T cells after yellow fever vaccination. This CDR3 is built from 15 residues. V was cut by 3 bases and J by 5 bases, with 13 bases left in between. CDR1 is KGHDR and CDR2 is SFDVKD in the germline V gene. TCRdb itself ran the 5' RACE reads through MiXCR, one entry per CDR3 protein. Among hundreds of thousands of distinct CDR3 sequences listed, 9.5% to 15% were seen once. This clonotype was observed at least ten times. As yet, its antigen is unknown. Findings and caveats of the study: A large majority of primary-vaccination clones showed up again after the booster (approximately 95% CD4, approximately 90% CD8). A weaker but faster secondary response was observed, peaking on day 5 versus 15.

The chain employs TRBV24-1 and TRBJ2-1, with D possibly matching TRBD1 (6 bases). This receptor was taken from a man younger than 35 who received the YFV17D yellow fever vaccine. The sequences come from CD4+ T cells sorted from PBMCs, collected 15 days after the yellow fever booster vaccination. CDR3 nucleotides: TGTGCCACCAGTGATCCAGGGGTGTCGAACAATGAGCAGTTCTTC. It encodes CATSDPGVSNNEQFF.